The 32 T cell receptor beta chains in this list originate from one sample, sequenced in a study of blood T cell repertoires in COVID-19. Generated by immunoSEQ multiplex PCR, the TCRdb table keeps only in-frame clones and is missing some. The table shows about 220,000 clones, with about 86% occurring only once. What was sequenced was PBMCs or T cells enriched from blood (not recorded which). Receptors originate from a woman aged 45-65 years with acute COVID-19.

The CDR3 loop reads CASTDTGHNSPLHF. CDR3 nucleotides: TGTGCCAGCACCGACACAGGGCATAATTCACCCCTCCACTTT. The chain combines TRBV27 with TRBJ1-6; D might be TRBD1 (6 bases). CDR1 MNHEY and CDR2 SMNVEV come from the germline V gene (reference sequence). The CDR3 runs to 14 residues. Trimming took 7 bases from V and 5 from J, leaving 12 bases between them.

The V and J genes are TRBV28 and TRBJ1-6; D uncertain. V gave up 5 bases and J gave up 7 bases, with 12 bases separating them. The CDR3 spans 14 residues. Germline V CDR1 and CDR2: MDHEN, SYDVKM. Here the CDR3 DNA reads TGTGCCAGCAGTCTCCCCGGAGGGAATTCACCCCTCCACTTT. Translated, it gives CASSLPGGNSPLHF. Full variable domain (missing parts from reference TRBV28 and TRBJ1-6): DVKVTQSSRYLVKRTGEKVFLECVQDMDHENMFWYRQDPGLGLRLIYFSYDVKMKEKGDIPEGYSVSREKKERFSLILESASTNQTSMYLCASSLPGGNSPLHFGNGTRLTVT.

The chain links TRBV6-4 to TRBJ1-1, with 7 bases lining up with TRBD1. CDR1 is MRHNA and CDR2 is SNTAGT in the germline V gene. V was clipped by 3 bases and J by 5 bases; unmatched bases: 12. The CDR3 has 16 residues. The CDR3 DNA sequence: TGTGCCAGCAGTGATGGCGGGGACAGAGGGTGGACTGAAGCTTTCTTT. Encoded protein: CASSDGGDRGWTEAFF.

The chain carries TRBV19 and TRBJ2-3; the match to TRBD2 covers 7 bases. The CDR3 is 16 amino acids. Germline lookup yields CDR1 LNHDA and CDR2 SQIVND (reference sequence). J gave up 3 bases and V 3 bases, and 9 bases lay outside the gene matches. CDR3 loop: CASSIPDRGGTDTQYF. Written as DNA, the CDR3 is TGTGCCAGTAGTATTCCGGATCGCGGGGGTACAGATACGCAGTATTTT. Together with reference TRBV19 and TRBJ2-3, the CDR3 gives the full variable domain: DGGITQSPKYLFRKEGQNVTLSCEQNLNHDAMYWYRQDPGQGLRLIYYSQIVNDFQKGDIAEGYSVSREKKESFPLTVTSAQKNPTAFYLCASSIPDRGGTDTQYFGPGTRLTVL.

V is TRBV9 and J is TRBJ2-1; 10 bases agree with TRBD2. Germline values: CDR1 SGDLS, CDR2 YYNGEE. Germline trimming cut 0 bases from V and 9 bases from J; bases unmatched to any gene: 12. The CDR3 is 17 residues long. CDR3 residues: CASSVEMASGRSAEQFF. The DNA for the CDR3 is TGTGCCAGCAGCGTAGAAATGGCTAGCGGGAGATCTGCTGAGCAGTTCTTC.

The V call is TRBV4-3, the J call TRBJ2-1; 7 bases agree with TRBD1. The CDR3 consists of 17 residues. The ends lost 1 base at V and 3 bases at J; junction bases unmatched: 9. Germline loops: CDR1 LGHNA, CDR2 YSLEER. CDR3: CASSQALGQTYYNEQFF. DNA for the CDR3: TGCGCCAGCAGCCAAGCCTTGGGACAGACTTACTACAATGAGCAGTTCTTC.

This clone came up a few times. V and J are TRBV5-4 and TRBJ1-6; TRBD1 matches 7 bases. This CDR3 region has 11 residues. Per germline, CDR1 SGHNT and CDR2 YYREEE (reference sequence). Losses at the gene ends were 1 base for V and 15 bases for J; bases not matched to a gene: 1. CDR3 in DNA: TGTGCCAGCAGCTTGCCAGGGGGCCTCCACTTT. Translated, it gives CASSLPGGLHF.

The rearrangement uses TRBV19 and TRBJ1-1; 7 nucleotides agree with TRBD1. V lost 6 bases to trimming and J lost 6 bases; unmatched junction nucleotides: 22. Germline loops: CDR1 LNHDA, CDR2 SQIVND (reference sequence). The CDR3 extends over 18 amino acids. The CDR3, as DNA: TGTGCCAGTAGGCACCGGGACAGAAGACCTCGGGGAAATGCTGAAGCTTTCTTT. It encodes CASRHRDRRPRGNAEAFF.

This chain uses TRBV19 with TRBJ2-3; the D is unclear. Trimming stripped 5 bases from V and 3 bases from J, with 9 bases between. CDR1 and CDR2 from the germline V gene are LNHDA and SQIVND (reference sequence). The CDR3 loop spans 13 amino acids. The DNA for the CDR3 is TGTGCCAGTAGTCAAACAGAAACAGATACGCAGTATTTT. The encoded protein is CASSQTETDTQYF.

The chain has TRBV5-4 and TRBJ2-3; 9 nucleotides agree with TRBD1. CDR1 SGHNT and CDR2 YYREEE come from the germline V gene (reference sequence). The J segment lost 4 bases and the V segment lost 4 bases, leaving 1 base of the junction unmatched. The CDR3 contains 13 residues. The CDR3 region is CASSRTGADTQYF. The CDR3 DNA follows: TGTGCCAGCAGCCGGACAGGGGCAGATACGCAGTATTTT.

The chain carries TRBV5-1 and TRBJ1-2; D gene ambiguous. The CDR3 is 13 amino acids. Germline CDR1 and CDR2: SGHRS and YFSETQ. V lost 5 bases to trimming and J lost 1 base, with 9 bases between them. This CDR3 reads CASSRENNYGYTF. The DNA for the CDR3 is TGCGCCAGCAGTCGGGAAAATAACTATGGCTACACCTTC. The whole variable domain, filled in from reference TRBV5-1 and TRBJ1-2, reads KAGVTQTPRYLIKTRGQQVTLSCSPISGHRSVSWYQQTPGQGLQFLFEYFSETQRNKGNFPGRFSGRQFSNSRSEMNVSTLELGDSALYLCASSRENNYGYTFGSGTRLTVV.

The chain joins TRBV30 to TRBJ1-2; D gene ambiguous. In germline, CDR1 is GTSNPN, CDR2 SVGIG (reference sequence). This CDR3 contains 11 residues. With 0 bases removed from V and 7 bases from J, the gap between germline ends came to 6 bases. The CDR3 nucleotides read TGTGCCTGGAGTGTACGGGGTGGCTACACCTTC. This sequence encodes CAWSVRGGYTF.

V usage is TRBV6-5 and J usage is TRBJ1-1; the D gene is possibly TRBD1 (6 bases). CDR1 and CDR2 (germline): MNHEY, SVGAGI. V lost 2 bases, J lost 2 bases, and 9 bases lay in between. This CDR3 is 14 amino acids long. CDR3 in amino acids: CASSYQGRNTEAFF. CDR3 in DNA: TGTGCCAGCAGTTACCAGGGGCGAAACACTGAAGCTTTCTTT.

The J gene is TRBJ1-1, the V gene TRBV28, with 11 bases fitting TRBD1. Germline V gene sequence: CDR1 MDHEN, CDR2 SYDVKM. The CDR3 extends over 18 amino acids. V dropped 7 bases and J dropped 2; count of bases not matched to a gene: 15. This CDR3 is CASTQPPGQGGGNTEAFF. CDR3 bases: TGTGCCAGCACTCAGCCTCCGGGACAGGGGGGGGGAAACACTGAAGCTTTCTTT.

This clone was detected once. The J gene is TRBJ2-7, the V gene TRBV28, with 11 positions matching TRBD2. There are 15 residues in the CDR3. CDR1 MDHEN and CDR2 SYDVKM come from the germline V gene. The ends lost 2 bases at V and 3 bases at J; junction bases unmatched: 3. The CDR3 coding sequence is TGTGCCAGCAGTTTAACCACTAGCGGGAGCTACGAGCAGTACTTC. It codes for CASSLTTSGSYEQYF.

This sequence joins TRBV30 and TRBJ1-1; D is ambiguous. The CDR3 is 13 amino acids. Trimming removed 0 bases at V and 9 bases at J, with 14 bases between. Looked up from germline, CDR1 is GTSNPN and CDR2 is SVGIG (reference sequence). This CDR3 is CAWSVVFTEKAFF. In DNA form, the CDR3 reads TGTGCCTGGAGTGTAGTCTTTACGGAGAAAGCTTTCTTT. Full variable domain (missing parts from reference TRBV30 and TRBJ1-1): SQTIHQWPATLVQPVGSPLSLECTVEGTSNPNLYWYRQAAGRGLQLLFYSVGIGQISSEVPQNLSASRPQDRQFILSSKKLLLSDSGFYLCAWSVVFTEKAFFGQGTRLTVV.

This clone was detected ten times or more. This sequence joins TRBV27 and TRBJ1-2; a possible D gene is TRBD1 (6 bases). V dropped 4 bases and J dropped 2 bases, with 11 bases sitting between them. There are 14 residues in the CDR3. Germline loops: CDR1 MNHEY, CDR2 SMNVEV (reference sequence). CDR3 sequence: CASSYGGQNYGYTF. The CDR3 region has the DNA TGTGCCAGCAGTTACGGTGGACAGAACTATGGCTACACCTTC.

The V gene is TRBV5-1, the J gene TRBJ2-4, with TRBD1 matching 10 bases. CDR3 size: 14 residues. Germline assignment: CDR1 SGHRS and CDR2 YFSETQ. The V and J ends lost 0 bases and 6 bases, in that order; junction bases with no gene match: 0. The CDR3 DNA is TGCGCCAGCAGCTTGGGGACAGGGGGAAACATTCAGTACTTC. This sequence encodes CASSLGTGGNIQYF.

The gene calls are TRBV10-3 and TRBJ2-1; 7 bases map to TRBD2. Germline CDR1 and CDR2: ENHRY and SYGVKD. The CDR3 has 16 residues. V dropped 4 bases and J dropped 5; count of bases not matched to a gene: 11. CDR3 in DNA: TGTGCCATCAGTGGGGGCCTGGCGGGAGTCCACAATGAGCAGTTCTTC. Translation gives CAISGGLAGVHNEQFF.

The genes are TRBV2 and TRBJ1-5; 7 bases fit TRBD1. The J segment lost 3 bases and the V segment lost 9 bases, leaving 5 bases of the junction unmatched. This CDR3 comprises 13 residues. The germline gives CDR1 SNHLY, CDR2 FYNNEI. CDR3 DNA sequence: TGTGCCAGTGGGACAGCAATCAATCAGCCCCAGCATTTT. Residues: CASGTAINQPQHF.

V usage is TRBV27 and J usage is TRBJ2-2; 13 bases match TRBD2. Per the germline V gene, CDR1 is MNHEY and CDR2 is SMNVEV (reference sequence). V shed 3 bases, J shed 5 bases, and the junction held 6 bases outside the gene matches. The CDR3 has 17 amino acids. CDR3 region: CASSLPGLAGRTGELFF. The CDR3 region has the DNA TGTGCCAGCAGTTTGCCGGGACTAGCGGGAAGGACCGGGGAGCTGTTTTTT.

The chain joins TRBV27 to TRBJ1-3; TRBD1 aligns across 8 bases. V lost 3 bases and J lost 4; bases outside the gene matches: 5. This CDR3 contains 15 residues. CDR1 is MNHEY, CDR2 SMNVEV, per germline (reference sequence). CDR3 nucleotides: TGTGCCAGCAGTTTTGACAGGGGAAGAGGAAACACCATATATTTT. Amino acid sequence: CASSFDRGRGNTIYF.

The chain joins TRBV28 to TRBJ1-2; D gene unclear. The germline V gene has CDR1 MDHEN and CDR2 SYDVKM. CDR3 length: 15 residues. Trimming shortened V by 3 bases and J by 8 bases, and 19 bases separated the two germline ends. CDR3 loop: CASSFGFRVDRGYTF. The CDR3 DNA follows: TGTGCCAGCAGTTTTGGTTTTCGGGTCGATAGAGGCTACACCTTC.

CDR3 in amino acids: CASSQGLAGAYQETQYF. CDR3 nucleotides: TGCGCCAGCAGCCAGGGACTAGCGGGGGCGTACCAAGAGACCCAGTACTTC. The rearrangement joins TRBV4-3 to TRBJ2-5; 14 bases are a match to TRBD2. The CDR3 extends over 17 amino acids. Germline V gives CDR1 LGHNA, CDR2 YSLEER. V was clipped by 3 bases and J by 0 bases; unmatched bases: 3.

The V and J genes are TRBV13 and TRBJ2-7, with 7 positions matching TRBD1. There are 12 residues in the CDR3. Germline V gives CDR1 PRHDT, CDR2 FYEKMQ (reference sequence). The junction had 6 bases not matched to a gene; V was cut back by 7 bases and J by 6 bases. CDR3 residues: CASNSGTVEQYF. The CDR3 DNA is TGTGCCAGCAACTCAGGGACAGTCGAGCAGTACTTC.

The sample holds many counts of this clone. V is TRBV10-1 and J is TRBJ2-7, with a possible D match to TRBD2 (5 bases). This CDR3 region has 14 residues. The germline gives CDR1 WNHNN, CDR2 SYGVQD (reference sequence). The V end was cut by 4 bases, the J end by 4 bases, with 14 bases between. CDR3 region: CASSGRPGEYEQYF. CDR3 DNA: TGCGCCAGCAGTGGTAGACCCGGGGAGTACGAGCAGTACTTC.

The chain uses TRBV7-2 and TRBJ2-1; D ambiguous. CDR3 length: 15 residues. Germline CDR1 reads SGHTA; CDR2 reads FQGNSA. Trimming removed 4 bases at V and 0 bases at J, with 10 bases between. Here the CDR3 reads CASSSALSSYNEQFF. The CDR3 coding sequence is TGTGCCAGCAGCTCAGCGCTGAGCTCCTACAATGAGCAGTTCTTC.

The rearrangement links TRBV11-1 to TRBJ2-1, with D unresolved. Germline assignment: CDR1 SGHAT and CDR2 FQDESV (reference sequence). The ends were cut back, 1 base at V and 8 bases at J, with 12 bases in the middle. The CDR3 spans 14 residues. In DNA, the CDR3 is TGTGCCAGCAGCTTAGGGCGTTTTCAGGATGAGCAGTTCTTC. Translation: CASSLGRFQDEQFF.

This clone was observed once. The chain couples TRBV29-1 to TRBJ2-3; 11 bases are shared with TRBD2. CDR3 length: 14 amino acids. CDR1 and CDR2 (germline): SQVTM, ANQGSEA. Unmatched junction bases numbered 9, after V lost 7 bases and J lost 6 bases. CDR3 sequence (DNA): TGCAGCGGGGGGACTAGCGGCCCTCAGGATACGCAGTATTTT. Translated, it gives CSGGTSGPQDTQYF.

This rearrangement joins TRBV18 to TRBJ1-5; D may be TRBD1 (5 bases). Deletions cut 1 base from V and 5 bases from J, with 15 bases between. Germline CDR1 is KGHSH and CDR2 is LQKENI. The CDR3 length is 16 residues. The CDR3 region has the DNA TGTGCCAGCTCACCACAGAGGAGCCAAGGGGATCAGCCCCAGCATTTT. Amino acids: CASSPQRSQGDQPQHF. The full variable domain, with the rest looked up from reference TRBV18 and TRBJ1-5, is NAGVMQNPRHLVRRRGQEARLRCSPMKGHSHVYWYRQLPEEGLKFMVYLQKENIIDESGMPKERFSAEFPKEGPSILRIQQVVRGDSAAYFCASSPQRSQGDQPQHFGDGTRLSIL.

This chain's CDR3 is CASSLAHSLAGVGEQYF. CDR3 DNA sequence: TGTGCCAGCAGCTTAGCCCACTCCCTAGCGGGAGTGGGTGAGCAGTACTTC. This chain connects TRBV7-8 to TRBJ2-7, with 10 bases matching TRBD2. Germline trimming cut 0 bases from V and 7 bases from J; bases unmatched to any gene: 12. Per the germline V gene, CDR1 is SGHVS and CDR2 is FQNEAQ. The CDR3 loop spans 17 amino acids. Using reference TRBV7-8 and TRBJ2-7 for the parts outside the CDR3, the full variable domain is GAGVSQSPRYKVAKRGQDVALRCDPISGHVSLFWYQQALGQGPEFLTYFQNEAQLDKSGLPSDRFFAERPEGSVSTLKIQRTQQEDSAVYLCASSLAHSLAGVGEQYFGPGTRLTVT.

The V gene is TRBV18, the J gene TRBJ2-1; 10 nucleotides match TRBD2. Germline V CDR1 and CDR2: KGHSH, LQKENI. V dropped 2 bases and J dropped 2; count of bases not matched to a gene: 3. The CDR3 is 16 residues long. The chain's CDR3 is CASSPGLAGAYNEQFF. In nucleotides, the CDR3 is TGTGCCAGCTCACCAGGGCTAGCGGGGGCCTACAATGAGCAGTTCTTC.